Each of the 18 T cell receptor beta chains below was sequenced from the same sample in a study of breast tumors, draining lymph nodes, adjacent tissues. Samples came from axillary lymph nodes draining the breast cancer. TCRdb reprocessed the multiplex PCR reads with MiXCR, giving one entry per CDR3 protein. The sample holds over 150,000 distinct CDR3 sequences, 30% to 35% seen once. The sample taken for sequencing was axillary lymph node tissue. These receptors were collected from a female donor with breast cancer. Some clones in this sample may be carry-over from other donors' samples.

This clonotype was detected many times. This sequence joins TRBV11-3 and TRBJ2-5; TRBD2 matches at 8 bases. The CDR3 spans 14 residues. V was clipped by 4 bases and J by 1 base; unmatched bases: 2. CDR1 is SGHNT, CDR2 YENEEA, per germline. CDR3 sequence: CASSSSGGQETQYF. DNA for the CDR3: TGTGCCAGCAGCTCGAGCGGGGGCCAAGAGACCCAGTACTTC. Full variable domain (rest looked up from reference TRBV11-3 and TRBJ2-5): EAGVVQSPRYKIIEKKQPVAFWCNPISGHNTLYWYLQNLGQGPELLIRYENEEAVDDSQLPKDRFSAERLKGVDSTLKIQPAELGDSAVYLCASSSSGGQETQYFGPGTRLLVL.

Regarding this clonotype: A much larger clone differs by one base, so this may be a read error. This sequence joins TRBV11-2 and TRBJ2-1, with TRBD2 matching 9 bases. Germline trimming cut 3 bases from V and 9 bases from J; bases unmatched to any gene: 9. The CDR3 extends over 15 amino acids. Germline CDR1 SGHAT, CDR2 FQNNGV. The CDR3 region is CASSFRSGGWSEQFF. DNA for the CDR3: TGTGCCAGCAGCTTTCGCAGCGGGGGGTGGAGTGAGCAGTTCTTC.

V usage is TRBV3-1 and J usage is TRBJ2-4; perhaps TRBD1 as D (5 bases). Germline CDR1 LGHDT, CDR2 YNNKEL (reference sequence). The CDR3 is 18 residues long. Trimming removed 2 bases at V and 5 bases at J, with 22 bases between. The CDR3: CASSQLGYRIPRENIQYF. CDR3 coding DNA: TGTGCCAGCAGCCAATTGGGTTATAGGATCCCCAGGGAAAACATTCAGTACTTC.

Regarding this clonotype: Lacking the conserved final phenylalanine or tryptophan, this CDR3 likely reflects a read error. The chain combines TRBV2 with TRBJ2-5, with a possible D match to TRBD2 (5 bases). Between the trimmed V and J ends, which lost 3 bases and 6 bases, there was a span of 14 bases. CDR1 and CDR2 from the germline V gene are SNHLY and FYNNEI. CDR3 size: 14 residues. The CDR3 spells CASSEGLAKKTQYV. Here the CDR3 DNA reads TGTGCCAGCAGTGAGGGTCTAGCTAAGAAGACCCAGTACGTC.

J is TRBJ2-1 and V is TRBV7-7, with 7 bases lining up with TRBD2. Germline values: CDR1 SSHAT, CDR2 FNYEAQ (reference sequence). Trimming cost V 11 bases and J 4 bases; bases outside gene matches: 8. This CDR3 contains 13 residues. The CDR3 nucleotides are TGTGCCGCCCCGGGGGGAGGGTACAATGAGCAGTTCTTC. Amino acid sequence: CAAPGGGYNEQFF.

This clonotype was detected many times. The chain is built from TRBV2 and TRBJ1-5; 9 bases align to TRBD1. Germline values: CDR1 SNHLY, CDR2 FYNNEI. The CDR3 loop spans 12 amino acids. Losses at the gene ends were 5 bases for V and 15 bases for J; bases not matched to a gene: 8. The CDR3 bases are TGTGCCAGCAGTACCACAGGGGGCGCTGGGCATTTT. Translating gives CASSTTGGAGHF.

The table lists this clonotype with many counts. This chain connects TRBV4-2 to TRBJ2-3; D gene ambiguous. Germline CDR1 LGHNA, CDR2 YNFKEQ. Trimming cost V 0 bases and J 1 base, with 14 bases left between them. There are 17 residues in the CDR3. The CDR3 is CASSQDPRIDGTDTQYF. In nucleotides, the CDR3 is TGTGCCAGCAGCCAAGATCCCCGCATAGACGGCACAGATACGCAGTATTTT.

This clonotype was recorded a few times. A much larger clone lies one base from this, so it may be a read error. The CDR3 end shows no conserved phenylalanine or tryptophan, and so a read error is likely. This chain joins TRBV25-1 and TRBJ1-2; D remains unclear. The CDR3 has 10 amino acids. The germline V gene encodes CDR1 MGHDK and CDR2 SYGVNS. Trimming stripped 8 bases from V and 8 bases from J, with 9 bases between. The DNA for the CDR3 is TGTGCCAGCTGGGAGTGGGGCTACACCCTC. This gives the protein CASWEWGYTL.

This clonotype was counted at least ten times. The V call is TRBV5-1, the J call TRBJ1-4; 9 bases agree with TRBD1. Trimming cost V 4 bases and J 6 bases; bases outside gene matches: 4. CDR1 and CDR2 (germline): SGHRS, YFSETQ. This CDR3 comprises 14 residues. CDR3 DNA sequence: TGCGCCAGCAGCGGGGACAGGGTGCATGAAAAACTGTTTTTT. The encoded protein is CASSGDRVHEKLFF.

Of note for this clonotype: One end of the junction fails to match germline, which may point to a read error. The chain combines TRBV5-1 with TRBJ1-2; tentative D call: TRBD1 (6 bases). CDR3 length: 13 amino acids. From germline, CDR1 is SGHRS and CDR2 YFSETQ. The CDR3 bases are TGTGCCAGCAGCCTCACCGGGACAAATGGCTACACCTTC. Translation gives CASSLTGTNGYTF.

Notes on this clonotype: This could be a read error, since a much larger clone is one nucleotide away. This chain links TRBV5-1 with TRBJ2-7; the D call may be TRBD1 or TRBD2 (5 bases each). Germline V CDR1 and CDR2: SGHRS, YFSETQ. Between the trimmed V and J ends, which lost 0 bases and 2 bases, there was a span of 15 bases. This CDR3 has 16 amino acids. The CDR3 nucleotides read TGCGCCAGCAGCTTGGCTGGGGGACGGATCGCCTACGAGCAGTACTTC. Its protein is CASSLAGGRIAYEQYF.

The sample holds many counts of this clonotype. The genes are TRBV27 and TRBJ2-7, with 8 bases lining up with TRBD1. Germline V gives CDR1 MNHEY, CDR2 SMNVEV (reference sequence). The J segment lost 6 bases and the V segment lost 5 bases, leaving 12 bases of the junction unmatched. CDR3 length: 15 amino acids. The CDR3 DNA reads TGTGCCAGCAGTCCCCGGACAGGGAAGAGTCTCGAGCAGTACTTC. This sequence encodes CASSPRTGKSLEQYF.

This clonotype has a count of ten or more. V usage is TRBV7-8 and J usage is TRBJ2-1; TRBD2 aligns across 10 bases. This CDR3 contains 16 residues. The germline V gene encodes CDR1 SGHVS and CDR2 FQNEAQ. The V and J ends lost 6 bases and 3 bases, in that order; junction bases with no gene match: 8. The CDR3 coding sequence is TGTGCCAGCAGACAAGCGGGAGGGCCGGGCTACAATGAGCAGTTCTTC. Its protein is CASRQAGGPGYNEQFF.

V and J are TRBV20-1 and TRBJ2-6; 7 nucleotides agree with TRBD2. CDR3 length: 16 amino acids. Per germline, CDR1 DFQATT and CDR2 SNEGSKA (reference sequence). Trimming cost V 1 base and J 3 bases; bases outside gene matches: 6. The CDR3 is CSARVSGASGANVLTF. CDR3 sequence (DNA): TGCAGTGCTAGAGTCAGCGGGGCGAGTGGGGCCAACGTCCTGACTTTC.

This clonotype was detected many times. The chain uses TRBV14 and TRBJ1-2, with 7 bases matching TRBD1. The CDR3 loop spans 14 amino acids. V trimming: 6 bases; J trimming: 5 bases; junction bases outside the gene matches: 9. Germline CDR1 and CDR2: SGHDN and FVKESK. CDR3 DNA: TGTGCCAGCAGTCTCAGGGGGACTCGATATGGCTACACCTTC. This codes for CASSLRGTRYGYTF.

For this clonotype: The CDR3 does not end in the conserved phenylalanine or tryptophan, so this is likely a read error. The limits of the CDR3 on the DNA are not certain, so only TCRdb's listed CDR3 is given. V is TRBV7-9 and J is TRBJ1-3; TRBD1 is the table's D call and was not checked against the DNA. From its first to its last residue, the CDR3 has 10 amino acids. Germline lookup yields CDR1 SEHNR and CDR2 FQNEAQ (reference sequence). CDR3 amino acids: CASSLVQGNT.

This clonotype was found once. This clone may be a read error of a much larger clone one base away. V usage is TRBV18 and J usage is TRBJ1-5; unclear D gene. The germline V gene encodes CDR1 KGHSH and CDR2 LQKENI. CDR3 size: 13 residues. CDR3 bases: TGTGCCAGCTCGCTCGGTAGCGATCAGCCCCGGCATTTT. It translates to CASSLGSDQPRHF. Full variable domain (missing parts from reference TRBV18 and TRBJ1-5): NAGVMQNPRHLVRRRGQEARLRCSPMKGHSHVYWYRQLPEEGLKFMVYLQKENIIDESGMPKERFSAEFPKEGPSILRIQQVVRGDSAAYFCASSLGSDQPRHFGDGTRLSIL.

This clonotype appeared many times. V usage is TRBV30 and J usage is TRBJ2-5; D is perhaps TRBD1 (6 bases). Germline V gene lookup returns CDR1 GTSNPN and CDR2 SVGIG (reference sequence). The length of the CDR3 is 12 residues. V was pared by 7 bases and J by 5 bases, with 14 bases between. The CDR3 reads CALTGSGETQYF. CDR3 DNA: TGTGCCTTAACAGGGTCGGGGGAGACCCAGTACTTC.